Each of the 3 T cell receptor beta chains below was sequenced from the same sample in a study of early T cells in non-severe SARS-CoV-2 infection. One entry per CDR3 protein, called by TCRdb with MiXCR from the 5' RACE reads. This table holds under 95,000 distinct CDR3 sequences, about 12% found once. Sequencing was carried out using whole blood. The receptors here all came from an adult who was a healthcare worker with PCR-confirmed SARS-CoV-2 infection or an uninfected control (not recorded which).

This chain joins TRBV29-1 and TRBJ2-1, with TRBD2 matching over 9 bases. Unmatched junction bases numbered 7, after V lost 6 bases and J lost 1 base. This CDR3 is built from 15 residues. Germline values: CDR1 SQVTM, CDR2 ANQGSEA. The CDR3, as DNA: TGCAGCGTGACCGCTAGCGGGACGTCCTACAATGAGCAGTTCTTC. Protein: CSVTASGTSYNEQFF.

The chain recombines TRBV29-1 with TRBJ1-1, with D perhaps TRBD1 (6 bases). V shed 7 bases and J shed 5 bases, with 17 bases lying between them. This CDR3 region has 13 residues. Germline CDR1 SQVTM, CDR2 ANQGSEA. The CDR3 DNA follows: TGCAGCGCTACCGGACAGCGTCGGACTGAAGCTTTCTTT. This encodes CSATGQRRTEAFF.

Only a few counts were recorded for this clonotype. The chain uses TRBV2 and TRBJ2-1; 8 nucleotides align to TRBD2. The CDR3 runs 15 residues. The trim removed 5 bases at V and 7 bases at J, leaving 10 bases unmatched. Germline V gene lookup returns CDR1 SNHLY and CDR2 FYNNEI. The CDR3 protein is CASSTEAAGENEQFF. The CDR3 DNA follows: TGTGCCAGCAGTACCGAGGCAGCGGGAGAAAATGAGCAGTTCTTC.